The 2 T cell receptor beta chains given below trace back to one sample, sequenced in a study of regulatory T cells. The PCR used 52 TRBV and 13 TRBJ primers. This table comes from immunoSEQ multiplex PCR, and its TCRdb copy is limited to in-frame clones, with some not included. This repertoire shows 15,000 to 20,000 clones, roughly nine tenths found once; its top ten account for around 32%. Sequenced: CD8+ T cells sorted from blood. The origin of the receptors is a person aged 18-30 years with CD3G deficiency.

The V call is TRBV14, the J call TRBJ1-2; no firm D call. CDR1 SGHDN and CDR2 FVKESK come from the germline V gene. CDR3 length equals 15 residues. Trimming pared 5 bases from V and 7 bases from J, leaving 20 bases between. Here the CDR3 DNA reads TGTGCCAGCAGCAGATCGGTCCTTGGATTAGGTGGCTACACCTTC. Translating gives CASSRSVLGLGGYTF.

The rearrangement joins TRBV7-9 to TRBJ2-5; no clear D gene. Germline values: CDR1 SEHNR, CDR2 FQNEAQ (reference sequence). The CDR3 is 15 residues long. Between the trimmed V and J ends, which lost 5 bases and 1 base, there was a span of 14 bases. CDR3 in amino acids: CASSPELSVQETQYF. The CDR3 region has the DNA TGTGCCAGCAGCCCGGAGTTGAGTGTCCAAGAGACCCAGTACTTC.